The rows below give T cell receptor beta chains drawn from one sample of a study of T cell responses to AZD1222 COVID-19 vaccine. The protocol was immunoSEQ multiplex PCR, while the TCRdb copy is restricted to in-frame clones and leaves out a portion. In the table there are 90,000 to 150,000 clones, 75% to 95% of which are singletons. The sequences come from peripheral blood, collected 28 days after the second dose of the MenACWY control vaccine. These receptors all stem from an adult who received the MenACWY meningococcal vaccine as a control. The CDR3 runs from the conserved cysteine through the conserved F or W. The D gene is left open where the match is weak. Where a row states a size, it is once, few, many or the class of an expanded clone; other rows omit it.

clone_size	j_call	v_call	d_call	cdr3_aa	cdr3_nt
-	TRBJ1-1	TRBV29-1	-	CSVQVQASTEAFF	TGCAGCGTTCAGGTGCAGGCGTCCACTGAAGCTTTCTTT
-	TRBJ2-1	TRBV11-2	TRBD1	CASSSTGAGGDEQFF	TGTGCCAGCAGCTCAACAGGGGCAGGCGGCGATGAGCAGTTCTTC
-	TRBJ2-6	TRBV4-1	-	CASSHPDREGGSSGANVLTF	TGCGCCAGCAGCCACCCAGACAGGGAGGGAGGGTCCTCTGGGGCCAACGTCCTGACTTTC
-	TRBJ2-5	TRBV18	-	CASSPTADPQETQYF	TGTGCCAGCTCCCCGACGGCAGACCCCCAAGAGACCCAGTACTTC
-	TRBJ2-3	TRBV12-3/TRBV12-4	-	CASSADGPGTQYF	TGTGCCAGCAGTGCGGACGGCCCGGGTACGCAGTATTTT
-	TRBJ2-3	TRBV5-1	-	CASSLEQGRTTDTQYF	TGCGCCAGCAGCTTGGAACAGGGTAGGACGACAGATACGCAGTATTTT
-	TRBJ2-5	TRBV5-4	-	CASSHQETQYF	TGTGCCAGCAGCCACCAAGAGACCCAGTACTTC
-	TRBJ1-2	TRBV19	-	CASSIDASGGYTF	TGTGCCAGTAGTATAGATGCGTCCGGAGGCTACACCTTC
-	TRBJ2-1	TRBV3-1/TRBV3-2	-	CASSPTWLAAYPQFF	TGTGCCAGCAGCCCGACATGGTTAGCGGCATACCCCCAGTTCTTC
-	TRBJ1-2	TRBV9	-	CASSVGGAVDGYTF	TGTGCCAGCAGCGTTGGAGGGGCAGTAGATGGCTACACCTTC
-	TRBJ1-5	TRBV7-2	-	CASSLRSGNQPQHF	TGTGCCAGCAGCTTACGGTCTGGCAATCAGCCCCAGCATTTT
-	TRBJ2-3	TRBV19	TRBD2	CASKPGLKTDTQYF	TGTGCCAGTAAACCGGGACTAAAAACAGATACGCAGTATTTT
-	TRBJ2-4	TRBV30	-	CAWSELLVKNIQYF	TGTGCCTGGAGTGAGCTTTTAGTAAAAAACATTCAGTACTTC
-	TRBJ1-2	TRBV5-5	-	CASSSGPHYTF	TGTGCCAGCAGCTCGGGACCCCACTACACCTTC
once	TRBJ1-1	TRBV15	-	CATSLRGDTEAFF	TGTGCCACCAGCCTTCGAGGGGACACTGAAGCTTTCTTT
-	TRBJ2-1	TRBV11-2	TRBD2	CASRGLADYNEQFF	TGTGCCAGCAGGGGACTAGCGGACTACAATGAGCAGTTCTTC
-	TRBJ1-5	TRBV14	-	CASSQDVGGAGNQPQHF	TGTGCCAGCAGCCAAGACGTTGGAGGGGCGGGGAATCAGCCCCAGCATTTT
-	TRBJ2-1	TRBV20-1	-	CSASLVSNGEQFF	TGCAGTGCTAGTTTGGTTTCGAATGGTGAGCAGTTCTTC
-	TRBJ1-4	TRBV6-5	-	CASSNSATNEKLFF	TGTGCCAGCAGCAACTCCGCAACTAATGAAAAACTGTTTTTT
-	TRBJ1-1	TRBV4-2	-	CASSGLNTEAFF	TGTGCCAGCAGCGGGCTGAACACTGAAGCTTTCTTT
-	TRBJ1-5	TRBV7-8	TRBD1	CASSLVGRGHQPQHF	TGTGCCAGCAGCTTAGTCGGCAGGGGGCATCAGCCCCAGCATTTT
-	TRBJ1-4	TRBV7-2	-	CASSLMFEEEKLFF	TGTGCCAGCAGCTTAATGTTCGAGGAGGAAAAACTGTTTTTT
few	TRBJ2-7	TRBV4-1	-	CASSQSSLLPEQYF	TGCGCCAGCAGCCAATCTTCTCTTTTGCCGGAGCAGTACTTC
-	TRBJ2-7	TRBV3-1/TRBV3-2	-	CASSHLNYEQYF	TGTGCCAGCAGCCATCTAAACTACGAGCAGTACTTC
once	TRBJ1-1	TRBV19	-	CASSPRMGGAGAFF	TGTGCCAGTAGCCCAAGGATGGGGGGAGCGGGAGCTTTCTTT
-	TRBJ1-1	TRBV19	-	CASRTDRVNTEAFF	TGTGCCAGCAGAACGGACAGAGTGAACACTGAAGCTTTCTTT
-	TRBJ1-2	TRBV19	-	CASRPPSGRRLRGYTF	TGTGCCAGTAGACCGCCCTCGGGACGAAGGTTGCGTGGCTACACCTTC
-	TRBJ2-5	TRBV3-1/TRBV3-2	-	CASSQWAEGEETQYF	TGTGCCAGCAGCCAATGGGCGGAGGGTGAGGAGACCCAGTACTTC
once	TRBJ1-5	TRBV19	-	CASSIRSDVINQPQHF	TGTGCCAGTAGTATTCGGTCGGACGTAATCAATCAGCCCCAGCATTTT